This T cell receptor (beta chain) is drawn from a study of blood T cell repertoires in COVID-19. Study-wide context: Acute-phase and convalescent COVID-19 samples originated in the United States, Italy and Spain. T cells, B-cell-depleted T cells, or PBMCs provided the cDNA or gDNA that served as material.

Per the original methods: Reference gene primer amplification in the assay estimated nucleated cell counts. Clones were read by immunoSEQ multiplex PCR, and TCRdb kept only the in-frame ones, dropping some. That table supplies the V and J calls and clone size; D and trimming were determined from the DNA. The sample includes about 120,000 clones, over 70% of them seen just once. The V gene end was trimmed by 1 base and the J gene end by 4 bases; junction bases not matched to a gene: 7. CDR1 is SGHTA, CDR2 FQGNSA, per germline. The CDR3 runs 16 residues. This TCR was sampled from a man in his forties or fifties with acute or convalescent COVID-19. The rearrangement links TRBV7-2 to TRBJ2-3; 8 positions agree with TRBD2. Sequencing used peripheral blood. The CDR3 protein is CASSLGGGLGADTQYF. In nucleotides, the CDR3 is TGTGCCAGCAGCTTAGGAGGGGGACTAGGTGCAGATACGCAGTATTTT.